This T cell receptor beta chain derives from a study of cytomegalovirus exposure and HLA in healthy donors. Primers for the PCR totalled 60 Vbeta and 13 Jbeta. Produced via immunoSEQ multiplex PCR; TCRdb's table is partial and in-frame only. The repertoire holds around 130,000 clones, about 74% seen once, with 5.5% to 7% in the top ten. Per germline, CDR1 SGHDT and CDR2 YYEEEE. The CDR3 loop spans 12 amino acids. This clone has only one observation. This clonotype originated in a man aged 35 to 55 in good health and CMV-seropositive. The sequenced sample was PBMCs. The gene calls are TRBV5-6 and TRBJ2-5, with a weak D call TRBD2 (5 bases). The J call may not be correct, given that the DNA end is closer to TRBJ2-7. The CDR3 DNA is TGTGCCAGCAGCTTCGGAGGCAACGAGCAGTACTTC. Its protein product is CASSFGGNEQYF.